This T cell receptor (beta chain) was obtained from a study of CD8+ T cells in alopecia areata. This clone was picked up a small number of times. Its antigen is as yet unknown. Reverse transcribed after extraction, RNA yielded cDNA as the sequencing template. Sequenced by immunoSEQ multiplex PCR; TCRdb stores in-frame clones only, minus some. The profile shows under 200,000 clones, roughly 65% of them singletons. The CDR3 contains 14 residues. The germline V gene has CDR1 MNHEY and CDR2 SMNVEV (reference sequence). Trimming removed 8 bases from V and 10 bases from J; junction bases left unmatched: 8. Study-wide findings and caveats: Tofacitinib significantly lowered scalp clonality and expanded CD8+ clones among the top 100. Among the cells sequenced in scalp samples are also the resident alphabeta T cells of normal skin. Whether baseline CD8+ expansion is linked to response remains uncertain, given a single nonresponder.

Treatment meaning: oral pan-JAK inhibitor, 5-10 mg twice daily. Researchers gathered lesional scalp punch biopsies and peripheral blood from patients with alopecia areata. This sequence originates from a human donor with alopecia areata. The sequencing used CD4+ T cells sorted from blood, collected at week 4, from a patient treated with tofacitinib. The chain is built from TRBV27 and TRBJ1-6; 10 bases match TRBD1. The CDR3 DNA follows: TGTGCCAGCTCCTCCGGGACAGGGGCGTCACCCCTCCACTTT. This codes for CASSSGTGASPLHF.